This T cell receptor beta chain was identified in a study of blood T cell repertoires in COVID-19. Study context: COVID-19 samples, acute and convalescent, were from the United States, Italy and Spain. PBMCs, B-cell-depleted T cells, or T cells provided the cDNA or gDNA that made up the material.

Trimming removed 7 bases from V and 10 bases from J; junction bases left unmatched: 28. CDR3 length: 18 amino acids. Germline V gene sequence: CDR1 SGHRS, CDR2 YFSETQ. As originally analysed: Estimated nucleated cell counts came from reference gene primer amplification. Sequencing was performed with immunoSEQ multiplex PCR; in TCRdb, only in-frame clones are kept and a portion is missing. V and J calls and clone size are as listed in that table; D and trimming were resolved from the DNA. The sample has over 70,000 clones; approximately 85% are singletons. The TCR sequence derives from an elderly man with acute or convalescent COVID-19. The sequenced sample was peripheral blood. The chain links TRBV5-1 to TRBJ2-5; 7 nucleotides align to TRBD1. CDR3 DNA sequence: TGCGCCAGCTCTGGGGGTGAGGGGGCCTTAGCTTCTATGGATGACCAGTACTTC. Translating gives CASSGGEGALASMDDQYF.